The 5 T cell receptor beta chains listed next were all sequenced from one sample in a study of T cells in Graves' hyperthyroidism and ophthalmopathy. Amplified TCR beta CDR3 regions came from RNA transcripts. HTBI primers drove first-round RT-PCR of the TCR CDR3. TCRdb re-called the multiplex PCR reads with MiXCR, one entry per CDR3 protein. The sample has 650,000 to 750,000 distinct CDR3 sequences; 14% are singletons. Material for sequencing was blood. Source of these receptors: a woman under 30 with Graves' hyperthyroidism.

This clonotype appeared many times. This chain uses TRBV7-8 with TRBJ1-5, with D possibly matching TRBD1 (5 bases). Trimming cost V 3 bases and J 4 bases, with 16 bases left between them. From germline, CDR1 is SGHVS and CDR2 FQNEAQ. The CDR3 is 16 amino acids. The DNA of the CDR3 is TGTGCCAGCAGCTTGTCGAGGGACCCGGCGAATCAGCCCCAGCATTTT. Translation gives CASSLSRDPANQPQHF.

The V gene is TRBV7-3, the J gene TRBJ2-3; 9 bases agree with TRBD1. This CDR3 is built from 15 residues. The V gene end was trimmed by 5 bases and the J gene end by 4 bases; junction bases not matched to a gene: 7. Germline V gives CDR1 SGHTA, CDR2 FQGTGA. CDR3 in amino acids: CASSPGQGRADTQYF. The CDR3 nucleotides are TGTGCCAGCAGCCCGGGACAGGGTCGGGCAGATACGCAGTATTTT.

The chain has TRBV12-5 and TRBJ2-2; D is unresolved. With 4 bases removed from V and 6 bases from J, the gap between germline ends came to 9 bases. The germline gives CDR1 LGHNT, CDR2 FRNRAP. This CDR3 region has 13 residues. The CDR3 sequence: CASGSGSAGELFF. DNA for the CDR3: TGTGCTAGTGGTTCGGGCTCCGCCGGGGAGCTGTTTTTT.

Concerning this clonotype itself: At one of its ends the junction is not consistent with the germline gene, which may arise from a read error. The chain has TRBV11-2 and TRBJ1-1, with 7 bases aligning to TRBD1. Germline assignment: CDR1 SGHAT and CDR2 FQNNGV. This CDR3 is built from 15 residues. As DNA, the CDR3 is TGTGCCGGCAGCACCCGGACAGGACCGAACACTGAAGCTTTCTTT. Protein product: CAGSTRTGPNTEAFF.

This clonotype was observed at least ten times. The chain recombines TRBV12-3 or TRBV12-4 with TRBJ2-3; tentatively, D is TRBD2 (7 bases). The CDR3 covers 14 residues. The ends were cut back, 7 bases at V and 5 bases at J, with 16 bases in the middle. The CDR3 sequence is CASKKGGGLDTQYF. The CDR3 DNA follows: TGTGCCAGCAAGAAAGGGGGAGGGCTAGATACGCAGTATTTT.